These 27 T cell receptor beta chains were all obtained from the same sample, sequenced in a study of blood T cell repertoires in COVID-19. Data came from immunoSEQ multiplex PCR; TCRdb stores just in-frame clones and leaves some out. In the table there are roughly 300,000 clones, roughly nine tenths of which are singletons. The source material was peripheral blood. Every receptor here comes from a young woman with COVID-19, enrolled during active disease.

V is TRBV29-1 and J is TRBJ2-2; 12 positions match TRBD2. V was clipped by 7 bases and J by 8 bases; unmatched bases: 8. CDR1 and CDR2 from the germline V gene are SQVTM and ANQGSEA. The CDR3 is made up of 14 amino acids. The chain's CDR3 is CSARLAGETGELFF. The CDR3 nucleotides are TGCAGCGCAAGACTAGCGGGAGAGACGGGGGAGCTGTTTTTT.

V gene TRBV30 combines with J gene TRBJ2-1; 11 bases align to TRBD2. This CDR3 comprises 15 residues. After removal of 3 bases from V and 2 bases from J, the junction contained 3 bases not matched to a gene. Per germline, CDR1 GTSNPN and CDR2 SVGIG (reference sequence). The CDR3 DNA sequence: TGTGCCTGGAGACCTAGCGGGAGGCCCTACAATGAGCAGTTCTTC. This gives the protein CAWRPSGRPYNEQFF.

V and J are TRBV28 and TRBJ1-2; D gene ambiguous. The CDR3 covers 12 residues. V was trimmed by 3 bases and J by 8 bases, leaving 10 bases between them. Germline V lookup: CDR1 MDHEN, CDR2 SYDVKM. CDR3 bases: TGTGCCAGCAGTTTTCCGGGGTTAGGCTACACCTTC. Translated: CASSFPGLGYTF.

This clone was counted a single time. V is TRBV7-9 and J is TRBJ2-1, with 10 nucleotides matching TRBD1. Trimming at V came to 5 bases and at J to 7 bases, leaving 8 bases not matched to a gene. The CDR3 loop spans 15 amino acids. Germline V gives CDR1 SEHNR, CDR2 FQNEAQ (reference sequence). CDR3 sequence: CASSAGTGAGNEQFF. The CDR3 nucleotides read TGTGCCAGCAGCGCAGGGACAGGGGCGGGTAATGAGCAGTTCTTC.

CDR3 sequence reads: CASSPRDYNTGELFF. The CDR3 DNA reads TGTGCCAGCAGCCCGAGGGACTATAACACCGGGGAGCTGTTTTTT. The chain is built from TRBV7-9 and TRBJ2-2; 7 bases line up with TRBD2. J lost 2 bases, V lost 5 bases, and 5 bases had no gene match. This CDR3 comprises 15 residues. Germline loops: CDR1 SEHNR, CDR2 FQNEAQ (reference sequence).

The J gene is TRBJ2-1, the V gene TRBV30, with a tentative D call TRBD1 (6 bases). CDR1 and CDR2 (germline): GTSNPN, SVGIG (reference sequence). CDR3 length: 14 residues. V lost 4 bases and J lost 5, with 15 bases in between. CDR3 DNA sequence: TGTGCCTGGAATAGGGCAGGGACAAACAATGAGCAGTTCTTC. As protein: CAWNRAGTNNEQFF.

This clone was seen a single time. The gene calls are TRBV7-2 and TRBJ2-7; maybe TRBD1 (5 bases). Between the trimmed V and J ends, which lost 1 base and 5 bases, there was a span of 12 bases. This CDR3 comprises 14 residues. Germline loops: CDR1 SGHTA, CDR2 FQGNSA. The CDR3 nucleotides read TGTGCCAGCAGCTTAGGGGCAGGGATTGACGAGCAGTACTTC. Protein sequence: CASSLGAGIDEQYF.

This rearrangement joins TRBV7-9 to TRBJ2-5; maybe TRBD2 (5 bases). Trimming removed 1 base from V and 0 bases from J, with 15 bases in between. CDR3 size: 17 residues. Per the germline V gene, CDR1 is SEHNR and CDR2 is FQNEAQ (reference sequence). The CDR3 nucleotides read TGTGCCAGCAGCTTAGGTTCCGGGATTGGGGACCAAGAGACCCAGTACTTC. Protein: CASSLGSGIGDQETQYF.

The rearrangement joins TRBV29-1 to TRBJ1-2, with 12 bases that match TRBD1. The CDR3 sequence is 13 residues long. The germline V gene has CDR1 SQVTM and CDR2 ANQGSEA. With V trimmed by 8 bases and J by 8 bases, 9 bases remained unmatched. CDR3 sequence reads: CSISGTGGNGYTF. The CDR3 nucleotides read TGCAGCATCTCCGGGACAGGGGGCAACGGCTACACCTTC.

The V gene is TRBV6-1, the J gene TRBJ1-5; 9 bases match TRBD1. This CDR3 contains 17 residues. Germline CDR1 MNHNS, CDR2 SASEGT. Losses at the gene ends were 0 bases for V and 3 bases for J; bases not matched to a gene: 6. The CDR3 DNA reads as TGTGCCAGCAGTGAAGCGGTTGACAGGGGGTACAATCAGCCCCAGCATTTT. Translating gives CASSEAVDRGYNQPQHF.

The chain combines TRBV19 with TRBJ2-5; 8 nucleotides line up with TRBD2. Per the germline V gene, CDR1 is LNHDA and CDR2 is SQIVND (reference sequence). There are 16 residues in the CDR3. The V and J ends lost 1 base and 1 base, in that order; junction bases with no gene match: 5. The CDR3 DNA sequence: TGTGCCAGTAGTATAGTCCCTACTAGCGGCCAAGAGACCCAGTACTTC. Its translation is CASSIVPTSGQETQYF.

The chain joins TRBV25-1 to TRBJ1-2, with D tentatively TRBD1 (6 bases). The CDR3 covers 13 residues. Trimming left V 3 bases short and J 8 bases short, with 13 bases between. Germline V CDR1 and CDR2: MGHDK, SYGVNS. CDR3: CASSDPNRVGYTF. The CDR3 bases are TGTGCCAGCAGTGACCCCAACAGGGTGGGCTACACCTTC.

This clone has just one count. The rearrangement links TRBV5-1 to TRBJ2-3; the D gene is possibly TRBD2 (6 bases). Looked up from germline, CDR1 is SGHRS and CDR2 is YFSETQ. The CDR3 totals 13 residues. Trimming cost V 3 bases and J 5 bases, with 10 bases left between them. This CDR3 is CASSSTGVDTQYF. Here the CDR3 DNA reads TGCGCCAGCAGCTCGACGGGGGTAGATACGCAGTATTTT.

The rearrangement links TRBV6-1 to TRBJ1-2; D might be TRBD1 (5 bases). CDR3 length: 13 residues. Trimming took off 1 base at V and 4 bases at J, with 7 bases between the two ends. Per the germline V gene, CDR1 is MNHNS and CDR2 is SASEGT. The CDR3 loop is CASSEVRGYGYTF. The CDR3 region has the DNA TGTGCCAGCAGTGAAGTAAGGGGCTATGGCTACACCTTC.

The CDR3 loop is CAISSGDSYNEQFF. The CDR3 bases are TGTGCCATCTCTAGCGGGGACTCCTACAATGAGCAGTTCTTC. This chain joins TRBV10-3 and TRBJ2-1; 9 bases fit TRBD2. CDR1 and CDR2 from the germline V gene are ENHRY and SYGVKD. This CDR3 comprises 14 residues. V lost 8 bases to trimming and J lost 0 bases; unmatched junction nucleotides: 2.

J is TRBJ1-1 and V is TRBV4-2, with 7 bases identical to TRBD1. CDR1 and CDR2 from the germline V gene are LGHNA and YNFKEQ. The CDR3 sequence is 13 residues long. Trimming took 0 bases from V and 10 from J; bases not matched to a gene: 5. In DNA form, the CDR3 reads TGTGCCAGCAGCCAAGACGAGGGGGCCGGAGCTTTCTTT. Translating it yields CASSQDEGAGAFF.

The chain recombines TRBV19 with TRBJ1-4; D is possibly TRBD1 (6 bases). In germline, CDR1 is LNHDA, CDR2 SQIVND (reference sequence). Trimming took off 5 bases at V and 8 bases at J, with 27 bases between the two ends. The CDR3 length is 18 residues. This CDR3 is CASSFGQFSSGMGEKLFF. The CDR3 nucleotides read TGTGCCAGTAGTTTTGGACAGTTCAGTTCAGGGATGGGGGAAAAACTGTTTTTT.

V is TRBV27 and J is TRBJ2-1, with 9 positions matching TRBD2. This CDR3 is 15 amino acids long. With V trimmed by 4 bases and J by 3 bases, 4 bases remained unmatched. In germline, CDR1 is MNHEY, CDR2 SMNVEV (reference sequence). CDR3 nucleotides: TGTGCCAGCAGTTCACCAGCGGGAGGCTACAATGAGCAGTTCTTC. Protein sequence: CASSSPAGGYNEQFF.

The V and J genes are TRBV18 and TRBJ2-2; the match to TRBD2 covers 14 bases. Looked up from germline, CDR1 is KGHSH and CDR2 is LQKENI. The CDR3 is 18 residues long. Germline trimming cut 2 bases from V and 7 bases from J; bases unmatched to any gene: 9. As DNA, the CDR3 is TGTGCCAGCTCACCATTCGCATCAGGACTAGCGGGAGGCGGGGAGCTGTTTTTT. It encodes CASSPFASGLAGGGELFF.

This chain joins TRBV7-9 and TRBJ2-7, with 9 nucleotides matching TRBD2. V lost 3 bases, J lost 3 bases, and 9 bases stayed unmatched. The germline V gene has CDR1 SEHNR and CDR2 FQNEAQ (reference sequence). The CDR3 is made up of 16 amino acids. The CDR3 DNA is TGTGCCAGCAGCTTCGACCTTAGCGGGAGTAGCTACGAGCAGTACTTC. Protein: CASSFDLSGSSYEQYF.

The chain joins TRBV2 to TRBJ1-2; 8 nucleotides agree with TRBD1. There are 14 residues in the CDR3. Unmatched junction bases numbered 6, after V lost 6 bases and J lost 3 bases. The germline V gene has CDR1 SNHLY and CDR2 FYNNEI. The DNA for the CDR3 is TGTGCCAGCAGCAAGCCAGGGGGCGACTATGGCTACACCTTC. Encoded protein: CASSKPGGDYGYTF.

The CDR3 DNA reads TGTGCCATCAGTGTCACAGGGGGAGAATCCTATGGCTACACCTTC. Its protein product is CAISVTGGESYGYTF. The chain joins TRBV10-3 to TRBJ1-2; 8 bases are a match to TRBD1. The V and J ends lost 4 bases and 4 bases, in that order; junction bases with no gene match: 8. From germline, CDR1 is ENHRY and CDR2 SYGVKD. The CDR3 runs to 15 residues.

The CDR3 spells CASSDNSLGNTIYF. Here the CDR3 DNA reads TGTGCCAGCAGTGATAACAGTCTGGGAAACACCATATATTTT. The chain has TRBV2 and TRBJ1-3; D is ambiguous. In germline, CDR1 is SNHLY, CDR2 FYNNEI. V was pared by 3 bases and J by 4 bases, with 10 bases between. This CDR3 spans 14 amino acids. Filled out from reference TRBV2 and TRBJ1-3, the complete variable domain reads EPEVTQTPSHQVTQMGQEVILRCVPISNHLYFYWYRQILGQKVEFLVSFYNNEISEKSEIFDDQFSVERPDGSNFTLKIRSTKLEDSAMYFCASSDNSLGNTIYFGEGSWLTVV.

The V and J genes are TRBV5-6 and TRBJ1-2; 8 nucleotides match TRBD1. The CDR3 is 18 amino acids. Per germline, CDR1 SGHDT and CDR2 YYEEEE. Losses at the gene ends were 7 bases for V and 8 bases for J; bases not matched to a gene: 25. CDR3 in amino acids: CASLPAPTRARGPGGYTF. CDR3 nucleotides: TGTGCCAGCCTCCCTGCCCCTACCCGGGCCAGGGGGCCGGGGGGCTACACCTTC.

The genes are TRBV7-2 and TRBJ1-3; 7 bases are shared with TRBD1. This CDR3 is 15 amino acids long. With V trimmed by 4 bases and J by 4 bases, 7 bases remained unmatched. The germline gives CDR1 SGHTA, CDR2 FQGNSA. The CDR3 is CASSSTGTAGNTIYF. In nucleotides, the CDR3 is TGTGCCAGCAGCTCGACCGGGACAGCCGGAAACACCATATATTTT.

The rearrangement links TRBV5-5 to TRBJ2-3, with 7 positions matching TRBD2. Trimming removed 4 bases from V and 0 bases from J; junction bases left unmatched: 2. Germline CDR1 is SGHKS and CDR2 is YYEKEE (reference sequence). CDR3 length: 14 residues. As DNA, the CDR3 is TGTGCCAGCAGCCATAGCGGGAGCACAGATACGCAGTATTTT. Its protein product is CASSHSGSTDTQYF. Full variable domain (outside the CDR3, taken from reference TRBV5-5 and TRBJ2-3): DAGVTQSPTHLIKTRGQQVTLRCSPISGHKSVSWYQQVLGQGPQFIFQYYEKEERGRGNFPDRFSARQFPNYSSELNVNALLLGDSALYLCASSHSGSTDTQYFGPGTRLTVL.

J is TRBJ1-2 and V is TRBV29-1; 7 nucleotides match TRBD1. This CDR3 contains 13 residues. Per germline, CDR1 SQVTM and CDR2 ANQGSEA. The ends lost 4 bases at V and 3 bases at J; junction bases unmatched: 5. CDR3 sequence: CSVVSGTDYGYTF. In DNA, the CDR3 is TGCAGCGTTGTGTCCGGGACAGACTATGGCTACACCTTC. Combining the CDR3 with reference TRBV29-1 and TRBJ1-2 gives the whole variable domain SAVISQKPSRDICQRGTSLTIQCQVDSQVTMMFWYRQQPGQSLTLIATANQGSEATYESGFVIDKFPISRPNLTFSTLTVSNMSPEDSSIYLCSVVSGTDYGYTFGSGTRLTVV.